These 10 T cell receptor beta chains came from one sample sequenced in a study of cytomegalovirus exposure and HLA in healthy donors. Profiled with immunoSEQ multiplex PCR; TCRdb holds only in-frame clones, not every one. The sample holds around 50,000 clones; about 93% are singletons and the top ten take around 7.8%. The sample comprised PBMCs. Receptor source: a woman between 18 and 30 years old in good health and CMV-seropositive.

CDR3 bases: TGTGCCAGCGCCAGAGGTAATGAAAAACTGTTTTTT. Translating gives CASARGNEKLFF. The chain recombines TRBV28 with TRBJ1-4; D call uncertain. Trimming stripped 8 bases from V and 4 bases from J, with 8 bases between. Germline assignment: CDR1 MDHEN and CDR2 SYDVKM. The CDR3 runs to 12 residues.

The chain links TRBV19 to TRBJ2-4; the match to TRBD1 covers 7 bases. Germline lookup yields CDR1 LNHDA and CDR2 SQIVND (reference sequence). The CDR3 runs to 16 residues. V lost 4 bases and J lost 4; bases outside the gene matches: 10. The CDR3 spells CASSTTPSTGKNIQYF. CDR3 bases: TGTGCCAGTAGTACCACCCCCTCGACAGGGAAAAACATTCAGTACTTC.

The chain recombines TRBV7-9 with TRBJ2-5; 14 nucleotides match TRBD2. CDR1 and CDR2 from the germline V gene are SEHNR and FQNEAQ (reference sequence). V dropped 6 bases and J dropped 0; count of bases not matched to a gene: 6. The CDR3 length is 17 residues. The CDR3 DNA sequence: TGTGCCAGCAGACGTGGACTAGCGGGAGGTTACCAAGAGACCCAGTACTTC. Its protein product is CASRRGLAGGYQETQYF.

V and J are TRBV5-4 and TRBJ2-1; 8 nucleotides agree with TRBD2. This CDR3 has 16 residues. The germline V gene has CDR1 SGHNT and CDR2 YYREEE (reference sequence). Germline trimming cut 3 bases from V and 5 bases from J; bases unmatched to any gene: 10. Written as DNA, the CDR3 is TGTGCCAGCAGCTGGGGATCGCGAGCGGGGGACAATGAGCAGTTCTTC. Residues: CASSWGSRAGDNEQFF.

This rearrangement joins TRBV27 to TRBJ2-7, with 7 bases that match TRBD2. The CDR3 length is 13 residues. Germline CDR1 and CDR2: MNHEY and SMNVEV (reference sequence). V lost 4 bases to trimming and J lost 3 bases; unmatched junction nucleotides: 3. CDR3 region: CASSYRGSYEQYF. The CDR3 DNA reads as TGTGCCAGCAGTTATCGCGGGAGCTACGAGCAGTACTTC.

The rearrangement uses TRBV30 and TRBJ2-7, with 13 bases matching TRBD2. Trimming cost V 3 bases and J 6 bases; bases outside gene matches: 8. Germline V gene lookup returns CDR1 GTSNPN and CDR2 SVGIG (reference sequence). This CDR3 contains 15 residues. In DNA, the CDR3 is TGTGCCTGGAGCGGAGGGACTAGCGGGGCCCCCGAGCAGTACTTC. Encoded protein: CAWSGGTSGAPEQYF.

CDR3 bases: TGTGCCAGCAGCAAGGGACATCTAGGGGCCAACGTCCTGACTTTC. Its protein is CASSKGHLGANVLTF. This rearrangement joins TRBV5-4 to TRBJ2-6, with D possibly matching TRBD1 (6 bases). The CDR3 extends over 15 amino acids. Germline CDR1 reads SGHNT; CDR2 reads YYREEE (reference sequence). V lost 4 bases to trimming and J lost 4 bases, with 12 bases between them.

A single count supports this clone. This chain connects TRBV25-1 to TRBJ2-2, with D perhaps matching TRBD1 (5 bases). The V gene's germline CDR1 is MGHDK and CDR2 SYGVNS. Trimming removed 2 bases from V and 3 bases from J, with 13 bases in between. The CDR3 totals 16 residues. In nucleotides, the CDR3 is TGTGCCAGCAGTGAAACAGGAAGTGGGGACACCGGGGAGCTGTTTTTT. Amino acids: CASSETGSGDTGELFF.

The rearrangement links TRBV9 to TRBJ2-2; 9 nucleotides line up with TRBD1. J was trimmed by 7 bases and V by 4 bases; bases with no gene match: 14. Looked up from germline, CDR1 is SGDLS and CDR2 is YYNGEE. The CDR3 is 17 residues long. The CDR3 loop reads CASSTGWTGDFGGELFF. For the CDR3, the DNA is TGTGCCAGCAGCACCGGTTGGACAGGGGATTTTGGCGGGGAGCTGTTTTTT.

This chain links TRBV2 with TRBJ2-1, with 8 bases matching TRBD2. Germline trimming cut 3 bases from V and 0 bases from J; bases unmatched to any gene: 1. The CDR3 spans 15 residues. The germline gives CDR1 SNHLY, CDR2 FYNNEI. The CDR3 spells CASSESGSSYNEQFF. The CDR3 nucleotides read TGTGCCAGCAGTGAGAGCGGGAGCTCCTACAATGAGCAGTTCTTC. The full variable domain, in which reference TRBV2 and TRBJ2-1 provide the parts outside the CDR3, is EPEVTQTPSHQVTQMGQEVILRCVPISNHLYFYWYRQILGQKVEFLVSFYNNEISEKSEIFDDQFSVERPDGSNFTLKIRSTKLEDSAMYFCASSESGSSYNEQFFGPGTRLTVL.